The 18 T cell receptor beta chains below were found in one sample sequenced in a study of blood T cell repertoires in COVID-19. Data came from immunoSEQ multiplex PCR; TCRdb stores just in-frame clones and leaves some out. This table holds a few hundred thousand clones, over 80% found once. Specimen: PBMCs or T cells enriched from blood (not recorded which). These TCRs come from a young man who had recovered from COVID-19.

The genes are TRBV2 and TRBJ2-3; no definite D call. Trimming stripped 1 base from V and 4 bases from J, with 18 bases between. The germline gives CDR1 SNHLY, CDR2 FYNNEI. This CDR3 has 17 residues. Here the CDR3 reads CASSEDFRVYPSDTQYF. CDR3 nucleotide sequence: TGTGCCAGCAGTGAAGATTTTCGGGTGTATCCATCAGATACGCAGTATTTT.

The chain couples TRBV9 to TRBJ1-2; 11 bases line up with TRBD1. The ends lost 4 bases at V and 8 bases at J; junction bases unmatched: 19. This CDR3 spans 18 amino acids. Germline CDR1 is SGDLS and CDR2 is YYNGEE. The CDR3 sequence is CASSPTTLEDRGHSGYTF. CDR3 sequence (DNA): TGTGCCAGCAGCCCGACCACCCTGGAGGACAGGGGGCATTCGGGCTACACCTTC.

CDR3 sequence (DNA): TGTGCCAGCAGCCAAACGGGGGGGATGCCCCAGCATTTT. Translated: CASSQTGGMPQHF. The V call is TRBV3-1 (or the pseudogene TRBV3-2), the J call TRBJ1-5, with D maybe TRBD1 (5 bases). This CDR3 has 13 residues. Looked up from germline, CDR1 is LGHDT and CDR2 is YNNKEL (reference sequence). Trimming shortened V by 2 bases and J by 9 bases, and 11 bases separated the two germline ends.

This sequence joins TRBV19 and TRBJ2-5; 7 bases align to TRBD1. This CDR3 is 14 amino acids long. The germline V gene encodes CDR1 LNHDA and CDR2 SQIVND (reference sequence). V lost 5 bases, J lost 2 bases, and 5 bases stayed unmatched. CDR3 DNA: TGTGCCAGTAGTCACCGGGACAGACAAGAGACCCAGTACTTC. This codes for CASSHRDRQETQYF.

V is TRBV19 and J is TRBJ1-4; tentative D call: TRBD1 (5 bases). This CDR3 is 15 amino acids long. Deletions cut 3 bases from V and 8 bases from J, with 16 bases between. Per germline, CDR1 LNHDA and CDR2 SQIVND (reference sequence). CDR3 DNA sequence: TGTGCCAGTAGTATCTTAGGGGCGTCGCGGGAAAAACTGTTTTTT. Translated: CASSILGASREKLFF.

The V gene is TRBV7-9, the J gene TRBJ2-7, with D perhaps TRBD1 (5 bases). V gave up 2 bases and J gave up 5 bases, with 10 bases separating them. The CDR3 is made up of 13 amino acids. Per germline, CDR1 SEHNR and CDR2 FQNEAQ (reference sequence). The CDR3 protein is CASSLKDSHEQYF. The CDR3 nucleotides read TGTGCCAGCAGCTTAAAAGACAGCCACGAGCAGTACTTC.

The table lists this clone with many counts. This chain connects TRBV6-1 to TRBJ2-3; 13 nucleotides agree with TRBD2. This CDR3 spans 16 amino acids. J lost 4 bases, V lost 1 base, and 2 bases had no gene match. Germline CDR1 is MNHNS and CDR2 is SASEGT. CDR3 coding DNA: TGTGCCAGCAGTGAAGGGACTAGCGGGGGAGCAGATACGCAGTATTTT. Translated: CASSEGTSGGADTQYF.

V gene TRBV6-1 combines with J gene TRBJ1-1; 9 bases match TRBD1. There are 15 residues in the CDR3. The V gene's germline CDR1 is MNHNS and CDR2 SASEGT. J was trimmed by 5 bases and V by 2 bases; bases with no gene match: 6. CDR3 loop: CASSEWGQGDTEAFF. The DNA for the CDR3 is TGTGCCAGCAGTGAATGGGGACAGGGCGATACTGAAGCTTTCTTT.

The chain links TRBV6-5 to TRBJ2-3; no clear D gene. The germline V gene has CDR1 MNHEY and CDR2 SVGAGI. CDR3 length equals 14 residues. Trimming removed 5 bases at V and 6 bases at J, with 15 bases between. CDR3 amino acids: CASSPPQRRDTQYF. CDR3 coding DNA: TGTGCCAGCAGTCCCCCCCAGCGCCGCGATACGCAGTATTTT.

V usage is TRBV27 and J usage is TRBJ1-5, with D possibly matching TRBD1 (5 bases). V lost 6 bases, J lost 4 bases, and 13 bases lay in between. CDR1 and CDR2 (germline): MNHEY, SMNVEV (reference sequence). CDR3 length: 14 amino acids. CDR3 DNA: TGTGCCAGCAGCCCGGTGGGGGGGAATCAGCCCCAGCATTTT. Amino acid sequence: CASSPVGGNQPQHF.

This chain uses TRBV3-1 (or the pseudogene TRBV3-2) with TRBJ2-3, with a tentative D call TRBD2 (6 bases). The V gene lost 2 bases and the J gene lost 2 bases, with 14 bases spanning the gap. Germline CDR1 LGHDT, CDR2 YNNKEL (reference sequence). The length of the CDR3 is 16 residues. CDR3 bases: TGTGCCAGCAGCCAAATCCGGGGGTGGCCCACAGATACGCAGTATTTT. Protein sequence: CASSQIRGWPTDTQYF.

V is TRBV30 and J is TRBJ2-2, with 9 bases that match TRBD1. J gave up 5 bases and V 4 bases, and 8 bases lay outside the gene matches. This CDR3 region has 15 residues. Per the germline V gene, CDR1 is GTSNPN and CDR2 is SVGIG (reference sequence). CDR3 bases: TGTGCCTGGAAAATCCGGGACAGGGCAACCGGGGAGCTGTTTTTT. This gives the protein CAWKIRDRATGELFF. The full variable domain, rest sourced from reference TRBV30 and TRBJ2-2, is SQTIHQWPATLVQPVGSPLSLECTVEGTSNPNLYWYRQAAGRGLQLLFYSVGIGQISSEVPQNLSASRPQDRQFILSSKKLLLSDSGFYLCAWKIRDRATGELFFGEGSRLTVL.

The chain has TRBV7-6 and TRBJ1-1; 8 bases are a match to TRBD1. CDR1 is SGHVS and CDR2 is FNYEAQ in the germline V gene. Unmatched junction bases numbered 5, after V lost 1 base and J lost 4 bases. CDR3 size: 15 residues. In nucleotides, the CDR3 is TGTGCCAGCAGCTTAGTAACAGGGGGAATCACTGAAGCTTTCTTT. Its translation is CASSLVTGGITEAFF.

The genes are TRBV6-2 or TRBV6-3 and TRBJ1-5; 10 bases are shared with TRBD1. CDR1 is MNHEY and CDR2 is SVGEGT in the germline V gene. This CDR3 is built from 15 residues. V gave up 2 bases and J gave up 5 bases; unmatched junction bases: 3. In DNA form, the CDR3 reads TGTGCCAGCAGTTACGGACAGGGGGGATATCAGCCCCAGCATTTT. Its protein is CASSYGQGGYQPQHF.

The chain is built from TRBV7-8 and TRBJ2-2; possible D gene TRBD2, 6 bases. The CDR3 has 16 residues. The V and J ends lost 3 bases and 0 bases respectively, with 11 bases between them. Germline lookup yields CDR1 SGHVS and CDR2 FQNEAQ. CDR3 sequence (DNA): TGTGCCAGCAGCTTCTATAGCGGCTCGAACACCGGGGAGCTGTTTTTT. Protein product: CASSFYSGSNTGELFF.

The chain carries TRBV30 and TRBJ2-1, with D uncertain. This CDR3 contains 12 residues. CDR1 and CDR2 (germline): GTSNPN, SVGIG (reference sequence). V was cut by 4 bases and J by 4 bases, with 8 bases left in between. The CDR3 region is CAWTPTYNEQFF. CDR3 nucleotides: TGTGCCTGGACACCGACATACAATGAGCAGTTCTTC.

This chain connects TRBV6-4 to TRBJ2-7, with 10 bases fitting TRBD1. This CDR3 has 14 amino acids. The germline V gene encodes CDR1 MRHNA and CDR2 SNTAGT. The ends lost 4 bases at V and 6 bases at J; junction bases unmatched: 6. CDR3 coding DNA: TGTGCCAGCAGTGGAGGACAGGGGGAAATCGAGCAGTACTTC. Protein: CASSGGQGEIEQYF.

The chain couples TRBV10-3 to TRBJ1-2; 7 nucleotides align to TRBD1. This CDR3 has 13 residues. V was pared by 3 bases and J by 8 bases, with 6 bases of the junction left unmatched. CDR1 and CDR2 (germline): ENHRY, SYGVKD. For the CDR3, the DNA is TGTGCCATCAGTGAACAGGGGATCGACGGCTACACCTTC. Protein product: CAISEQGIDGYTF.